The text below deals with one TCR beta chain. Antigen specificity is unknown. The assay was immunoSEQ multiplex PCR, and TCRdb's table has in-frame clones only and misses some. The sample has around 100,000 clones; approximately 90% are singletons. Noted time point: cycle 4 day 1 (C4D1), after about 6 weeks of nivolumab. Exposure to brentuximab vedotin varied, and each patient had relapsed following autologous stem cell transplantation. Best responses were complete response, partial response or progressive disease. The junction had 4 bases not matched to a gene; V was cut back by 1 base and J by 2 bases. CDR1 is LGHNA and CDR2 is YNFKEQ in the germline V gene. This CDR3 has 15 residues. The source of the sample is a study of PD-1 blockade in classical Hodgkin lymphoma. Notes on the study in general: TCR diversity at baseline was reported to be reduced in newly diagnosed patients relative to healthy donors.

The chain combines TRBV4-2 with TRBJ2-5; TRBD2 matches at 7 bases. The receptor was isolated from a human donor with classical Hodgkin lymphoma. The material was peripheral blood mononuclear cells (PBMCs), obtained before the fourth cycle of nivolumab. The CDR3 bases are TGTGCCAGCAGCCAAGGGACTAGAGTACAAGAGACCCAGTACTTC. Translation gives CASSQGTRVQETQYF.